The 30 T cell receptor beta chains listed next were all sequenced from one sample in a study of cytomegalovirus exposure and HLA in healthy donors. PCR primers comprised 60 Vbeta and 13 Jbeta primers. Method: immunoSEQ multiplex PCR; TCRdb's copy keeps in-frame clones and lacks some. The profile shows tens of thousands of clones, roughly 72% of them singletons. The sequenced material came from PBMCs. Receptors were obtained from a woman in her forties or fifties in good health and CMV-seropositive.

There are a few counts of this clone. The chain employs TRBV27 and TRBJ2-7; weak D call: TRBD2 (5 bases). CDR1 and CDR2 from the germline V gene are MNHEY and SMNVEV (reference sequence). V shed 2 bases and J shed 3 bases, with 11 bases lying between them. The CDR3 runs 14 residues. The CDR3, as DNA: TGTGCCAGCAGTTTAGAGGGAGCTGACTACGAGCAGTACTTC. Its translation is CASSLEGADYEQYF.

The chain recombines TRBV25-1 with TRBJ1-2, with 9 positions matching TRBD1. This CDR3 has 14 amino acids. CDR1 and CDR2 (germline): MGHDK, SYGVNS. V was pared by 6 bases and J by 1 base, with 3 bases of the junction left unmatched. The DNA of the CDR3 is TGTGCCAGCAGGGACAGGGGACTTAACTATGGCTACACCTTC. Its protein product is CASRDRGLNYGYTF.

This clone was recorded only once. The gene calls are TRBV7-8 and TRBJ1-4; 9 nucleotides align to TRBD1. Germline V lookup: CDR1 SGHVS, CDR2 FQNEAQ. V dropped 4 bases and J dropped 8; count of bases not matched to a gene: 5. The CDR3 consists of 14 residues. CDR3 DNA: TGTGCCAGCAGCTCGAACAGGGGGCAGGAAAAACTGTTTTTT. Translated: CASSSNRGQEKLFF.

The rearrangement links TRBV7-8 to TRBJ1-1, with TRBD1 matching 10 bases. Germline CDR1 and CDR2: SGHVS and FQNEAQ. The CDR3 covers 17 residues. After removal of 4 bases from V and 2 bases from J, the junction contained 10 bases not matched to a gene. CDR3 sequence reads: CASSYSGQGIYNTEAFF. For the CDR3, the DNA is TGTGCCAGCAGCTATTCGGGACAGGGGATATATAACACTGAAGCTTTCTTT.

The chain employs TRBV19 and TRBJ1-5; D possibly corresponds to TRBD1 (6 bases). Trimming pared 6 bases from V and 3 bases from J, leaving 12 bases between. Per the germline V gene, CDR1 is LNHDA and CDR2 is SQIVND (reference sequence). This CDR3 is 14 amino acids long. In DNA, the CDR3 is TGTGCCAGTAGGCACCGGGACAACAATCAGCCCCAGCATTTT. Protein product: CASRHRDNNQPQHF.

V usage is TRBV7-2 and J usage is TRBJ2-1; TRBD1 is a possible D gene (5 bases). This CDR3 region has 14 residues. Trimming removed 5 bases at V and 8 bases at J, with 16 bases between. Germline-derived CDR1 and CDR2 are SGHTA and FQGNSA. CDR3 nucleotides: TGTGCCAGCAGCCAGGGCCCAAGAGTGGATGAGCAGTTCTTC. Its translation is CASSQGPRVDEQFF.

The sample holds one count of this clone. The CDR3 DNA sequence: TGTGCCAGCAGCTTGGGCACTTATAATTCACCCCTCCACTTT. It specifies CASSLGTYNSPLHF. The chain carries TRBV11-1 and TRBJ1-6; D gene uncertain. Per germline, CDR1 SGHAT and CDR2 FQDESV (reference sequence). This CDR3 contains 14 residues. V lost 3 bases and J lost 4, with 7 bases in between.

The chain has TRBV4-2 and TRBJ1-1; 8 bases agree with TRBD1. CDR3 length: 14 amino acids. V trimming: 1 base; J trimming: 3 bases; junction bases outside the gene matches: 1. In germline, CDR1 is LGHNA, CDR2 YNFKEQ. CDR3 DNA: TGTGCCAGCAGCCAAGCACAGGGGGACACTGAAGCTTTCTTT. This sequence encodes CASSQAQGDTEAFF.

The chain is built from TRBV4-1 and TRBJ1-2; no reliable D call. Trimming took 0 bases from V and 6 from J, leaving 5 bases between them. The V gene's germline CDR1 is MGHRA and CDR2 YSYEKL. CDR3 length equals 12 residues. CDR3 in amino acids: CASSQEAHGYTF. In nucleotides, the CDR3 is TGCGCCAGCAGCCAAGAGGCCCATGGCTACACCTTC.

This clone was detected once. The chain recombines TRBV4-1 with TRBJ2-7; a possible D gene is TRBD2 (6 bases). Germline lookup yields CDR1 MGHRA and CDR2 YSYEKL. Trimming stripped 1 base from V and 2 bases from J, with 18 bases between. The CDR3 runs to 17 residues. CDR3 DNA: TGCGCCAGCAGCCAAGGGGTTGTGGGGGGTTTCCCCTACGAGCAGTACTTC. Protein sequence: CASSQGVVGGFPYEQYF.

This clone was counted once. The chain uses TRBV5-1 and TRBJ2-7, with a tentative D call TRBD1 (7 bases). The CDR3 length is 15 residues. Germline lookup yields CDR1 SGHRS and CDR2 YFSETQ. Trimming took off 0 bases at V and 2 bases at J, with 12 bases between the two ends. CDR3 sequence: CASSLAAGGTYEQYF. The CDR3 coding sequence is TGCGCCAGCAGCTTGGCCGCAGGGGGGACCTACGAGCAGTACTTC.

In DNA, the CDR3 is TGTGCCAGCAGCTGGGCAGGGGCTACCCGGGTGACTGAAGCTTTCTTT. This translates into CASSWAGATRVTEAFF. The chain links TRBV7-9 to TRBJ1-1; TRBD1 is a possible D gene (6 bases). V was pared by 4 bases and J by 5 bases, with 20 bases between. Germline V gene sequence: CDR1 SEHNR, CDR2 FQNEAQ (reference sequence). The CDR3 loop spans 16 amino acids.

This sequence joins TRBV9 and TRBJ2-3; 9 bases are a match to TRBD2. The germline CDR1 and CDR2 sequences are SGDLS and YYNGEE. There are 19 residues in the CDR3. V was pared by 0 bases and J by 1 base, with 12 bases of the junction left unmatched. CDR3 amino acids: CASSVGLAGVRRGTDTQYF. DNA of the CDR3: TGTGCCAGCAGCGTAGGGTTAGCGGGAGTCCGTCGTGGCACAGATACGCAGTATTTT. Using reference TRBV9 and TRBJ2-3 for the parts outside the CDR3, the full variable domain is DSGVTQTPKHLITATGQRVTLRCSPRSGDLSVYWYQQSLDQGLQFLIQYYNGEERAKGNILERFSAQQFPDLHSELNLSSLELGDSALYFCASSVGLAGVRRGTDTQYFGPGTRLTVL.

The V gene is TRBV11-2, the J gene TRBJ2-7, with 7 bases that match TRBD2. V lost 5 bases and J lost 4; bases outside the gene matches: 5. This CDR3 is 13 amino acids long. Germline CDR1 and CDR2: SGHAT and FQNNGV. The CDR3 coding sequence is TGTGCCAGCAGCCGGGACTACCGTTACGAGCAGTACTTC. Protein product: CASSRDYRYEQYF.

This chain links TRBV18 with TRBJ1-1, with D maybe TRBD1 (5 bases). CDR1 is KGHSH and CDR2 is LQKENI in the germline V gene. This CDR3 has 13 residues. Trimming took off 2 bases at V and 11 bases at J, with 15 bases between the two ends. Here the CDR3 reads CASSPGSGLEAFF. The CDR3 DNA follows: TGTGCCAGCTCACCAGGATCAGGGCTTGAGGCTTTCTTT.

The count of this clone is one. The chain employs TRBV5-8 and TRBJ2-7; TRBD2 matches at 12 bases. Germline V gene lookup returns CDR1 SGHTS and CDR2 YDEGEE. There are 14 residues in the CDR3. V dropped 4 bases and J dropped 12; count of bases not matched to a gene: 11. CDR3: CASSPRLAGARGYF. The CDR3 region has the DNA TGTGCCAGCAGCCCACGACTAGCGGGGGCCCGGGGGTACTTC.

The chain joins TRBV5-6 to TRBJ2-1, with TRBD2 identical over 11 bases. The junction had 4 bases not matched to a gene; V was cut back by 2 bases and J by 3 bases. CDR1 is SGHDT and CDR2 is YYEEEE in the germline V gene. The CDR3 totals 16 residues. The CDR3 is CASSLIAGGRYNEQFF. The DNA of the CDR3 is TGTGCCAGCAGCTTAATAGCGGGAGGGCGCTACAATGAGCAGTTCTTC.

The chain couples TRBV7-7 to TRBJ2-5; D is uncertain. This CDR3 is 16 amino acids long. Between the trimmed V and J ends, which lost 1 base and 2 bases, there was a span of 14 bases. Germline V CDR1 and CDR2: SSHAT, FNYEAQ (reference sequence). In DNA, the CDR3 is TGTGCCAGCAGCTTAGAGTTTAGTGCTACTCAAGAGACCCAGTACTTC. Translating it yields CASSLEFSATQETQYF. Filled out from reference TRBV7-7 and TRBJ2-5, the complete variable domain reads GAGVSQSPRYKVTKRGQDVTLRCDPISSHATLYWYQQALGQGPEFLTYFNYEAQPDKSGLPSDRFSAERPEGSISTLTIQRTEQRDSAMYRCASSLEFSATQETQYFGPGTRLLVL.

The J gene is TRBJ1-5, the V gene TRBV23-1, with 10 bases that match TRBD1. TRBV23-1 is labeled an ORF, and its function is uncertain. The CDR3 is 16 amino acids. Trimming took 2 bases from V and 4 from J; bases not matched to a gene: 5. The CDR3 loop is CASSQTWTGGNQPQHF. The CDR3 nucleotides are TGCGCCAGCAGTCAAACCTGGACAGGGGGAAATCAGCCCCAGCATTTT.

The chain links TRBV19 to TRBJ1-1; D remains unclear. This CDR3 has 14 residues. CDR1 LNHDA and CDR2 SQIVND come from the germline V gene (reference sequence). Deletions cut 1 base from V and 5 bases from J, with 11 bases between. The CDR3 here is CASSIAPGRTEAFF. The CDR3 DNA reads TGTGCCAGTAGTATAGCGCCCGGGAGGACTGAAGCTTTCTTT.

The gene calls are TRBV4-3 and TRBJ1-1; weak D call: TRBD1 (5 bases). Germline V lookup: CDR1 LGHNA, CDR2 YSLEER. This CDR3 comprises 20 residues. V shed 0 bases and J shed 0 bases, with 23 bases lying between them. The CDR3 DNA follows: TGCGCCAGCAGCCAAGAAGCTGATGTCTTTGGACAACCACTGAACACTGAAGCTTTCTTT. Residues: CASSQEADVFGQPLNTEAFF.

In nucleotides, the CDR3 is TGTGCCAGCAGTTACTCTTTTCAGGGGATCGACACCTTC. Its translation is CASSYSFQGIDTF. V is TRBV6-6 and J is TRBJ1-2; possibly TRBD1 for D (6 bases). CDR1 and CDR2 from the germline V gene are MNHNY and SVGAGI (reference sequence). V shed 0 bases and J shed 12 bases, with 14 bases lying between them. There are 13 residues in the CDR3.

The V and J genes are TRBV15 and TRBJ2-1, with D possibly being TRBD1 (5 bases). The CDR3 totals 14 residues. Germline V gene lookup returns CDR1 LNHNV and CDR2 YYDKDF (reference sequence). The V gene lost 6 bases and the J gene lost 7 bases, with 16 bases spanning the gap. CDR3 DNA: TGTGCCACCAGGTCCAGGGCGAGTACTAATGAGCAGTTCTTC. Translating gives CATRSRASTNEQFF.

J is TRBJ1-4 and V is TRBV19, with D perhaps TRBD1 (5 bases). V was clipped by 6 bases and J by 0 bases, with 11 bases between them. The CDR3 has 15 amino acids. The germline gives CDR1 LNHDA, CDR2 SQIVND (reference sequence). The DNA of the CDR3 is TGTGCCAGTAGCGACAGCTTACCAACTAATGAAAAACTGTTTTTT. Translation: CASSDSLPTNEKLFF.

V is TRBV5-3 and J is TRBJ2-5, with 9 bases that match TRBD2. TRBV5-3 is recorded as an ORF, its role being uncertain. CDR3 length: 19 amino acids. The V segment lost 0 bases and the J segment 2 bases; nucleotides outside the gene matches: 14. The CDR3 nucleotides read TGTGCCAGAAGCTTGGGGGCTAGCGGGATAGGGGGGAGGCAAGAGACCCAGTACTTC. This translates into CARSLGASGIGGRQETQYF.

This clone was picked up a small number of times. The chain carries TRBV28 and TRBJ1-4; 7 bases are shared with TRBD1. V shed 2 bases, J shed 3 bases, and the junction held 6 bases outside the gene matches. CDR1 and CDR2 (germline): MDHEN, SYDVKM. The CDR3 consists of 16 residues. The DNA of the CDR3 is TGTGCCAGCAGTTTAGGGTCCAGGGGGGCTAATGAAAAACTGTTTTTT. Protein sequence: CASSLGSRGANEKLFF.

Only a few counts were recorded for this clone. The CDR3 is CATQVTDTQYF. The CDR3 DNA follows: TGTGCCACCCAGGTCACAGATACGCAGTATTTT. The chain links TRBV15 to TRBJ2-3; D remains ambiguous. CDR1 is LNHNV and CDR2 is YYDKDF in the germline V gene (reference sequence). V was trimmed by 8 bases and J by 2 bases, leaving 5 bases between them. The CDR3 loop spans 11 amino acids.

The V gene is TRBV2, the J gene TRBJ2-7, with TRBD2 as a possible D gene (5 bases). Trimming stripped 7 bases from V and 4 bases from J, with 17 bases between. In germline, CDR1 is SNHLY, CDR2 FYNNEI. This CDR3 has 14 residues. Here the CDR3 reads CASNSLAGGYEQYF. As DNA, the CDR3 is TGTGCCAGCAACTCCTTGGCAGGCGGGTACGAGCAGTACTTC.

As to this clone: The junction does not match germline at one end; this may be a read error. The V call is TRBV7-3, the J call TRBJ2-1; TRBD1 is a possible D gene (5 bases). In germline, CDR1 is SGHTA, CDR2 FQGTGA. CDR3 length equals 16 residues. In nucleotides, the CDR3 is TGTGCCAGCAGCCTAACCAGGGTCGCCTCCTACAATGAGCAGTTCTTC. Translation: CASSLTRVASYNEQFF.

The chain carries TRBV7-9 and TRBJ2-7, with a possible D match to TRBD1 (6 bases). The CDR3 spans 14 residues. V was cut by 1 base and J by 5 bases, with 12 bases left in between. The germline V gene has CDR1 SEHNR and CDR2 FQNEAQ (reference sequence). The CDR3 DNA reads TGTGCCAGCAGCTTAGTAGGGACACTTGACGAGCAGTACTTC. Amino acids: CASSLVGTLDEQYF.